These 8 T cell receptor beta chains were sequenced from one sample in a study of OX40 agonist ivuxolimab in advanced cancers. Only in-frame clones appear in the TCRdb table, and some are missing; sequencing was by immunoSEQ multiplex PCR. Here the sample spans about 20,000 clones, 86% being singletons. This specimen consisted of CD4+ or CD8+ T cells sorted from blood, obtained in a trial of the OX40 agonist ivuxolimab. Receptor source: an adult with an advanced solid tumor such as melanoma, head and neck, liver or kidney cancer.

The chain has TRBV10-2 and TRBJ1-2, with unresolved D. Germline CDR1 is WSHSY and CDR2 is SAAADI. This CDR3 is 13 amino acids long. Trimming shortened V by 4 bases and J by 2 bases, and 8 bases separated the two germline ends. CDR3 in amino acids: CASSVGENYGYTF. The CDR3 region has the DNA TGCGCCAGCAGTGTGGGTGAGAACTATGGCTACACCTTC.

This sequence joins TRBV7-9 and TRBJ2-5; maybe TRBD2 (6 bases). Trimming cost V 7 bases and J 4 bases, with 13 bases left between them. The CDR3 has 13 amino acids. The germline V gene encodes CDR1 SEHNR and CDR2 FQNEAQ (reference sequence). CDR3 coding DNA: TGTGCCAGCACCCCCCGGGGAGGAGAGACCCAGTACTTC. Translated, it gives CASTPRGGETQYF.

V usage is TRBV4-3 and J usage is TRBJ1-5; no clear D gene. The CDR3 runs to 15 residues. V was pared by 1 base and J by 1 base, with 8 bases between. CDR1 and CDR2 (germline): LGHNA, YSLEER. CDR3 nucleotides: TGCGCCAGCAGCCAAGGGATGGTGAGCAATCAGCCCCAGCATTTT. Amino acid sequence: CASSQGMVSNQPQHF.

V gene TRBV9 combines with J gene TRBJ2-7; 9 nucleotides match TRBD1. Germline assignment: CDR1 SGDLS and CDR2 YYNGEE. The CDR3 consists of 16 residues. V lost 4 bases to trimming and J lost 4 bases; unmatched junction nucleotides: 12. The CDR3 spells CASSITPGTGLYEQYF. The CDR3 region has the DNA TGTGCCAGCAGCATTACCCCCGGGACAGGGCTATACGAGCAGTACTTC.

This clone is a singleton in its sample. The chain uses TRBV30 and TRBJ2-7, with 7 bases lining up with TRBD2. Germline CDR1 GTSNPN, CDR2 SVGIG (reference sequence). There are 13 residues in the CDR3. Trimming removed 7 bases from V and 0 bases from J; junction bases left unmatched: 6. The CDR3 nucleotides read TGTGCCTTTGCTAGCGGATACTCCTACGAGCAGTACTTC. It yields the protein CAFASGYSYEQYF. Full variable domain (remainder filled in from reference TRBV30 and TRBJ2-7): SQTIHQWPATLVQPVGSPLSLECTVEGTSNPNLYWYRQAAGRGLQLLFYSVGIGQISSEVPQNLSASRPQDRQFILSSKKLLLSDSGFYLCAFASGYSYEQYFGPGTRLTVT.

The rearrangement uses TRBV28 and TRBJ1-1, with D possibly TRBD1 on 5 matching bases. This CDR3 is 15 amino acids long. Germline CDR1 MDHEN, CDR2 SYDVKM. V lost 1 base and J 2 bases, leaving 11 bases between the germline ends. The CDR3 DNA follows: TGTGCCAGCAGTTTATCTCGGGACCATAACACTGAAGCTTTCTTT. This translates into CASSLSRDHNTEAFF. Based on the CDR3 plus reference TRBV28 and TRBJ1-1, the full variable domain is DVKVTQSSRYLVKRTGEKVFLECVQDMDHENMFWYRQDPGLGLRLIYFSYDVKMKEKGDIPEGYSVSREKKERFSLILESASTNQTSMYLCASSLSRDHNTEAFFGQGTRLTVV.

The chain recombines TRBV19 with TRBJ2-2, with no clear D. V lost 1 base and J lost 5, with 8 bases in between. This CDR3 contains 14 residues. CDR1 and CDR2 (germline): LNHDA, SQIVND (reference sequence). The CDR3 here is CASSIVQGTGELFF. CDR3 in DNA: TGTGCCAGTAGTATAGTACAAGGGACCGGGGAGCTGTTTTTT.

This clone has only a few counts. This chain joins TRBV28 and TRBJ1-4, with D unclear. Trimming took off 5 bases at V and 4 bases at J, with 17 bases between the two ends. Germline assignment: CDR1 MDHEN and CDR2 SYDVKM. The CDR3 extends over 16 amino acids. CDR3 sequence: CASSTQTEGLNEKLFF. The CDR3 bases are TGTGCCAGCAGTACACAAACAGAAGGGCTTAATGAAAAACTGTTTTTT.